This T cell receptor beta chain is from a study of T cell changes during pregnancy in multiple sclerosis. Assay used: immunoSEQ multiplex PCR; TCRdb lists only in-frame clones, some missing. The data contain some 100,000 clones, 90% to 95% of them singletons. The CDR3 covers 15 residues. V trimming: 1 base; J trimming: 4 bases; junction bases outside the gene matches: 4. Germline CDR1 reads MNHNS; CDR2 reads SASEGT. The TCR was taken from a female donor with multiple sclerosis, enrolled in a pregnancy study. V is TRBV6-1 and J is TRBJ2-7; 10 bases agree with TRBD1. Material: peripheral blood, obtained before pregnancy. The CDR3 region is CASSEGPGQGYEQYF. CDR3 nucleotides: TGTGCCAGCAGTGAAGGGCCGGGACAGGGGTACGAGCAGTACTTC.